The 11 T cell receptor beta chains in this list originate from one sample, sequenced in a study of Ad26.COV2.S vaccination and SARS-CoV-2 variants. Method: immunoSEQ multiplex PCR; TCRdb's copy keeps in-frame clones and lacks some. This table has some 350,000 clones, about 91% appearing once. The sample in question was peripheral blood, obtained after recovery from COVID-19. These receptors all come from a human donor who had recovered from COVID-19.

This rearrangement joins TRBV6-5 to TRBJ1-5; no clear D. Trimming took 6 bases from V and 4 from J, leaving 10 bases between them. The germline V gene encodes CDR1 MNHEY and CDR2 SVGAGI. This CDR3 has 13 amino acids. This CDR3 is CASRDGENQPQHF. CDR3 in DNA: TGTGCCAGCAGGGACGGAGAAAATCAGCCCCAGCATTTT.

This rearrangement joins TRBV10-2 to TRBJ1-2; TRBD1 matches at 9 bases. Trimming at V came to 6 bases and at J to 4 bases, leaving 6 bases not matched to a gene. CDR3 length: 14 residues. Germline lookup yields CDR1 WSHSY and CDR2 SAAADI. The CDR3 loop is CASSMGQGSYGYTF. CDR3 DNA sequence: TGCGCCAGCAGCATGGGACAGGGAAGCTATGGCTACACCTTC.

CDR3 sequence: CASTRDRGLANTGELFF. DNA for the CDR3: TGTGCCAGTACCCGGGACAGGGGGCTCGCGAACACCGGGGAGCTGTTTTTT. The rearrangement joins TRBV19 to TRBJ2-2, with 12 bases identical to TRBD1. The V and J ends lost 7 bases and 0 bases, in that order; junction bases with no gene match: 6. Per germline, CDR1 LNHDA and CDR2 SQIVND (reference sequence). The length of the CDR3 is 17 residues.

The chain employs TRBV5-6 and TRBJ2-3; D call uncertain. Trimming took 4 bases from V and 0 from J, leaving 15 bases between them. Germline V gene sequence: CDR1 SGHDT, CDR2 YYEEEE. This CDR3 region has 16 residues. The CDR3 spells CASSRSSDYSTDTQYF. Written as DNA, the CDR3 is TGTGCCAGCAGCCGATCGTCGGATTATAGCACAGATACGCAGTATTTT.

The chain carries TRBV10-3 and TRBJ2-6; the D gene is possibly TRBD1 (6 bases). CDR3 length: 15 residues. Between the trimmed V and J ends, which lost 10 bases and 4 bases, there was a span of 17 bases. Germline CDR1 is ENHRY and CDR2 is SYGVKD. CDR3 region: CATKQGLSGANVLTF. CDR3 DNA: TGTGCCACGAAACAGGGATTATCAGGGGCCAACGTCCTGACTTTC.

This clone has more than one count but fewer than ten. J is TRBJ1-1 and V is TRBV5-1, with D possibly TRBD1 on 5 matching bases. The V gene lost 4 bases and the J gene lost 0 bases, with 13 bases spanning the gap. Germline V gene data show CDR1 as SGHRS and CDR2 as YFSETQ. There are 15 residues in the CDR3. The CDR3 is CASSRRTLMNTEAFF. For the CDR3, the DNA is TGCGCCAGCAGCCGTCGGACACTGATGAACACTGAAGCTTTCTTT.

The V gene is TRBV19, the J gene TRBJ1-3, with a possible D match to TRBD1 (5 bases). The germline gives CDR1 LNHDA, CDR2 SQIVND (reference sequence). CDR3 length: 13 residues. V was cut by 4 bases and J by 3 bases, with 7 bases left in between. CDR3 nucleotide sequence: TGTGCCAGTAGTACAGGGTTTGGAAACACCATATATTTT. This encodes CASSTGFGNTIYF.

The rearrangement uses TRBV29-1 and TRBJ1-5; TRBD1 matches at 7 bases. Germline-derived CDR1 and CDR2 are SQVTM and ANQGSEA. With 6 bases clipped from V and 6 bases from J, the junction kept 5 bases outside the gene matches. This CDR3 spans 12 amino acids. The CDR3 coding sequence is TGCAGCGTCAGGGAGGGGGCTCAGCCCCAGCATTTT. Protein sequence: CSVREGAQPQHF. The complete variable domain, with remaining parts taken from reference TRBV29-1 and TRBJ1-5, reads SAVISQKPSRDICQRGTSLTIQCQVDSQVTMMFWYRQQPGQSLTLIATANQGSEATYESGFVIDKFPISRPNLTFSTLTVSNMSPEDSSIYLCSVREGAQPQHFGDGTRLSIL.

V is TRBV3-1 (or the pseudogene TRBV3-2) and J is TRBJ1-1; a weak D match, TRBD1 (5 bases). The length of the CDR3 is 14 residues. The V end was cut by 4 bases, the J end by 3 bases, with 12 bases between. Germline V gene lookup returns CDR1 LGHDT and CDR2 YNNKEL (reference sequence). CDR3 amino acids: CASSPGTFDTEAFF. For the CDR3, the DNA is TGTGCCAGCAGCCCCGGGACCTTTGACACTGAAGCTTTCTTT.

This clone was counted only a few times. This chain uses TRBV3-1 (or the pseudogene TRBV3-2) with TRBJ2-7; the match to TRBD2 covers 7 bases. There are 16 residues in the CDR3. Germline lookup yields CDR1 LGHDT and CDR2 YNNKEL (reference sequence). V was pared by 3 bases and J by 3 bases, with 11 bases of the junction left unmatched. The CDR3 DNA follows: TGTGCCAGCAGCCATCTTCCGGACGGGGGGAACTACGAGCAGTACTTC. Residues: CASSHLPDGGNYEQYF.

The chain is built from TRBV3-1 (or the pseudogene TRBV3-2) and TRBJ1-4, with D hard to call. The germline CDR1 and CDR2 sequences are LGHDT and YNNKEL (reference sequence). The length of the CDR3 is 14 residues. The germline V and J ends were trimmed by 4 bases and 3 bases, with 9 bases remaining between them. The CDR3, as DNA: TGTGCCAGCAGCCCCGGGATCCCTAATGAAAAACTGTTTTTT. Translating it yields CASSPGIPNEKLFF.